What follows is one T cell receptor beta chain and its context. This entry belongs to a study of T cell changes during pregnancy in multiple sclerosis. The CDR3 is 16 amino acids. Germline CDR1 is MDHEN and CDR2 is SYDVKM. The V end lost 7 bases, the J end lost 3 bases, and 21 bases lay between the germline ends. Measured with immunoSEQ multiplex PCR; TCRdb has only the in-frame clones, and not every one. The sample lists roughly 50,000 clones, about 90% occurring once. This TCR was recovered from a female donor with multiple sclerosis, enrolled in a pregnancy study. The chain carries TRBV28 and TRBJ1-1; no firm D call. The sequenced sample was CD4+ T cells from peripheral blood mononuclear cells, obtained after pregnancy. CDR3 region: CASTEPLESVDTEAFF. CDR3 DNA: TGTGCCAGCACCGAACCTTTGGAGTCGGTGGACACTGAAGCTTTCTTT.